What follows are 25 T cell receptor beta chains derived from one specimen sequenced in a study of T cells in Graves' hyperthyroidism and ophthalmopathy. The CDR3 regions of TCR beta were amplified from RNA transcripts. The HTBI primer set served for first-round RT-PCR of the TCR CDR3. TCRdb analysed the multiplex PCR reads with MiXCR anew, one entry per CDR3 protein. This table has roughly 350,000 distinct CDR3 sequences, about 15% appearing once. The sequencing sample was made of blood. The receptors here all came from a woman in her 30s with Graves' hyperthyroidism.

This clonotype was seen a handful of times. The chain uses TRBV7-9 and TRBJ1-2; D remains unclear. The CDR3 spans 12 residues. Germline loops: CDR1 SEHNR, CDR2 FQNEAQ (reference sequence). Trimming took 3 bases from V and 7 from J, leaving 9 bases between them. The CDR3 DNA reads as TGTGCCAGCAGCTTCGGCGGCGGTGGCTACACCTTC. This encodes CASSFGGGGYTF.

A remark on this clonotype: The junction differs from germline at one of its ends, possibly a read error. The chain combines TRBV5-1 with TRBJ2-7; a possible D gene is TRBD2 (6 bases). The germline CDR1 and CDR2 sequences are SGHRS and YFSETQ. The CDR3 loop spans 18 amino acids. The CDR3 bases are TGCGCCAGCAGCAACCCGGGACTGAAAGATGGGCATACATACGCGCAGTACTTC. It yields the protein CASSNPGLKDGHTYAQYF.

This clonotype was seen repeatedly, ten times or more. The chain joins TRBV7-2 to TRBJ2-2; a possible D gene is TRBD2 (6 bases). Trimming removed 1 base at V and 5 bases at J, with 14 bases between. The CDR3 runs 16 residues. The germline gives CDR1 SGHTA, CDR2 FQGNSA. The CDR3 protein is CASSLEWGRRTGELFF. In DNA, the CDR3 is TGTGCCAGCAGCTTAGAATGGGGGAGGCGAACCGGGGAGCTGTTTTTT.

This clonotype has a count of ten or more. The chain links TRBV7-8 to TRBJ1-2, with a possible D match to TRBD1 (6 bases). The CDR3 sequence is 15 residues long. CDR1 is SGHVS and CDR2 is FQNEAQ in the germline V gene. V was clipped by 2 bases and J by 8 bases, with 18 bases between them. This CDR3 is CASSLTPTGLKGYTF. CDR3 sequence (DNA): TGTGCCAGCAGCTTAACCCCAACAGGGTTAAAAGGCTACACCTTC.

This sequence joins TRBV19 and TRBJ1-1, with 7 nucleotides matching TRBD1. CDR1 is LNHDA, CDR2 SQIVND, per germline (reference sequence). The CDR3 runs to 14 residues. The J segment lost 1 base and the V segment lost 6 bases, leaving 5 bases of the junction unmatched. The CDR3 coding sequence is TGTGCCAGTAGGTTACAGGGGACGAACACTGAAGCTTTCTTT. This translates into CASRLQGTNTEAFF.

The chain is built from TRBV19 and TRBJ2-4; D is ambiguous. The V and J ends lost 3 bases and 9 bases respectively, with 15 bases between them. The CDR3 has 14 amino acids. Germline-derived CDR1 and CDR2 are LNHDA and SQIVND (reference sequence). CDR3 loop: CASSMTSDGSIQYF. CDR3 DNA: TGTGCCAGTAGTATGACATCCGACGGTAGCATTCAGTACTTC.

As to this clonotype: This clone may be a read error of a much larger clone one base away. As the CDR3 is not closed by the conserved phenylalanine or tryptophan, this likely results from a read error. The J gene is TRBJ2-7, the V gene TRBV6-1; no firm D call. V was cut by 7 bases and J by 1 base, with 8 bases left in between. The CDR3 loop spans 12 amino acids. Germline values: CDR1 MNHNS, CDR2 SASEGT. The CDR3 sequence: CASTGSSYEQYS. CDR3 nucleotides: TGTGCCAGCACCGGATCGTCCTACGAGCAGTACTCC.

The table lists this clonotype with a few counts. The chain is built from TRBV18 and TRBJ1-1; D gene unclear. This CDR3 has 13 residues. Germline CDR1 reads KGHSH; CDR2 reads LQKENI. Trimming took 1 base from V and 2 from J, leaving 5 bases between them. For the CDR3, the DNA is TGTGCCAGCTCACCACGCGATAACACTGAAGCTTTCTTT. This encodes CASSPRDNTEAFF.

On this clonotype itself: Being one base from a much bigger clone, this may be a read error. The rearrangement joins TRBV7-8 to TRBJ1-1; D is unresolved. CDR3 length: 15 amino acids. Germline V gene lookup returns CDR1 SGHVS and CDR2 FQNEAQ. V dropped 5 bases and J dropped 8 bases, with 21 bases sitting between them. CDR3 protein: CASSARAGIGGEAFF. The CDR3 nucleotides are TGTGCCAGCAGCGCTAGAGCCGGGATAGGCGGAGAAGCTTTCTTT.

This clonotype was counted only a few times. This chain uses TRBV4-3 with TRBJ2-7, with D unclear. The length of the CDR3 is 15 residues. Germline CDR1 and CDR2: LGHNA and YSLEER. V gave up 0 bases and J gave up 1 base, with 10 bases separating them. The CDR3 protein is CASSQELLSSYEQYF. In DNA form, the CDR3 reads TGCGCCAGCAGCCAAGAGTTGCTTTCTTCCTACGAGCAGTACTTC.

This rearrangement joins TRBV5-1 to TRBJ1-1, with D hard to call. The CDR3 covers 16 residues. From germline, CDR1 is SGHRS and CDR2 YFSETQ. Trimming took 0 bases from V and 1 from J, leaving 13 bases between them. CDR3 DNA: TGCGCCAGCAGCTTGGCTAGGTCCGGCGGGAACACTGAAGCTTTCTTT. Its translation is CASSLARSGGNTEAFF.

This chain links TRBV7-6 with TRBJ2-1; D unclear. Germline V gene data show CDR1 as SGHVS and CDR2 as FNYEAQ. V shed 2 bases and J shed 7 bases, with 15 bases lying between them. CDR3 length equals 15 residues. The CDR3 loop reads CASSLQSWADNEQFF. CDR3 DNA: TGTGCCAGCAGCTTACAGTCGTGGGCTGATAATGAGCAGTTCTTC.

This clonotype was detected many times. CDR3 protein: CASRAEGEGSSYNEQFF. CDR3 DNA: TGTGCCAGCAGGGCGGAGGGGGAGGGAAGCTCCTACAATGAGCAGTTCTTC. This chain joins TRBV11-2 and TRBJ2-1; weak D call: TRBD2 (7 bases). The germline V gene encodes CDR1 SGHAT and CDR2 FQNNGV. The CDR3 length is 17 residues. The V and J ends lost 6 bases and 0 bases respectively, with 18 bases between them. The full variable domain, with the rest looked up from reference TRBV11-2 and TRBJ2-1, is EAGVAQSPRYKIIEKRQSVAFWCNPISGHATLYWYQQILGQGPKLLIQFQNNGVVDDSQLPKDRFSAERLKGVDSTLKIQPAKLEDSAVYLCASRAEGEGSSYNEQFFGPGTRLTVL.

The sample holds many counts of this clonotype. The chain combines TRBV27 with TRBJ2-5; perhaps TRBD1 as D (5 bases). Germline V CDR1 and CDR2: MNHEY, SMNVEV (reference sequence). Trimming took off 5 bases at V and 2 bases at J, with 12 bases between the two ends. The CDR3 totals 14 residues. DNA of the CDR3: TGTGCCAGCAGTCCGATGACAGATCAAGAGACCCAGTACTTC. Its protein product is CASSPMTDQETQYF.

The genes are TRBV25-1 and TRBJ2-2, with D uncertain. This CDR3 spans 12 amino acids. The V and J ends lost 6 bases and 5 bases respectively, with 7 bases between them. Germline loops: CDR1 MGHDK, CDR2 SYGVNS. The CDR3 here is CASRFQTGELFF. The CDR3 nucleotides read TGTGCCAGCAGATTCCAGACCGGGGAGCTGTTTTTT.

This clonotype was found a few times. The V and J genes are TRBV7-2 and TRBJ1-2, with 7 bases that match TRBD1. Trimming at V came to 5 bases and at J to 4 bases, leaving 7 bases not matched to a gene. Germline CDR1 and CDR2: SGHTA and FQGNSA. This CDR3 has 14 residues. DNA for the CDR3: TGTGCCAGCAGCGAGGGGGCCAGGGTCTATGGCTACACCTTC. This encodes CASSEGARVYGYTF.

This clonotype was counted at least ten times. The chain employs TRBV29-1 and TRBJ2-3, with D perhaps matching TRBD2 (6 bases). The CDR3 is made up of 14 amino acids. V lost 7 bases, J lost 0 bases, and 14 bases lay in between. Germline values: CDR1 SQVTM, CDR2 ANQGSEA. The CDR3 here is CSARLAGSTDTQYF. CDR3 nucleotides: TGCAGCGCGCGCCTTGCGGGGAGCACAGATACGCAGTATTTT.

This clonotype was seen only a few times. Written as DNA, the CDR3 is TGCAGCGTACGCGGAGATTTTGGCCAGTTCTTC. Protein: CSVRGDFGQFF. The chain links TRBV29-1 to TRBJ2-1; D is undetermined. With 6 bases removed from V and 13 bases from J, the gap between germline ends came to 16 bases. The CDR3 has 11 amino acids. Germline V lookup: CDR1 SQVTM, CDR2 ANQGSEA.

This clonotype has just a few counts. The chain has TRBV6-1 and TRBJ2-5, with 8 bases fitting TRBD1. The CDR3 is 15 residues long. J gave up 2 bases and V 8 bases, and 10 bases lay outside the gene matches. The germline CDR1 and CDR2 sequences are MNHNS and SASEGT. The CDR3 sequence: CASVNRGENQETQYF. The CDR3 DNA reads as TGTGCCAGCGTAAACAGGGGGGAAAATCAAGAGACCCAGTACTTC.

This clonotype was seen many times. The chain employs TRBV12-3 or TRBV12-4 and TRBJ1-2, with a possible D match to TRBD1 (6 bases). The CDR3 loop spans 16 amino acids. Deletions cut 6 bases from V and 2 bases from J, with 19 bases between. DNA for the CDR3: TGTGCCAGCAGCCTTCAAAGGGTTGACAGGAACTATGGCTACACCTTC. Amino acids: CASSLQRVDRNYGYTF.

The chain has TRBV6-5 and TRBJ2-3, with D perhaps given as TRBD1 or TRBD2 (6 bases each). Germline V CDR1 and CDR2: MNHEY, SVGAGI. Trimming removed 2 bases from V and 1 base from J, with 16 bases in between. The CDR3 has 17 residues. The CDR3 sequence: CASSYPRGGLGTDTQYF. CDR3 DNA sequence: TGTGCCAGCAGTTACCCCAGGGGAGGTCTTGGCACAGATACGCAGTATTTT.

This clonotype was picked up many times. The chain couples TRBV28 to TRBJ2-5; 9 bases are a match to TRBD2. The CDR3 covers 15 residues. J gave up 2 bases and V 4 bases, and 5 bases lay outside the gene matches. Germline assignment: CDR1 MDHEN and CDR2 SYDVKM. The CDR3 DNA is TGTGCCAGCAGTTCAGGACTAGCGAGACAAGAGACCCAGTACTTC. Translated: CASSSGLARQETQYF.

This clonotype was counted at least ten times. This chain uses TRBV11-2 with TRBJ2-1; TRBD2 matches 12 bases. This CDR3 has 17 amino acids. Trimming removed 5 bases from V and 7 bases from J; junction bases left unmatched: 12. Germline CDR1 and CDR2: SGHAT and FQNNGV. In DNA form, the CDR3 reads TGTGCCAGCAGCCCAACCCCTAGCGGGAGGGGTACAAATGAGCAGTTCTTC. Encoded protein: CASSPTPSGRGTNEQFF.

This clonotype showed up many times. This chain uses TRBV28 with TRBJ2-3, with D perhaps matching TRBD1 or TRBD2 (7 bases each). The V gene lost 7 bases and the J gene lost 5 bases, with 13 bases spanning the gap. This CDR3 is 13 amino acids long. Germline CDR1 and CDR2: MDHEN and SYDVKM. DNA for the CDR3: TGTGCCAGCACCCCAGGGGGGGGAGATACGCAGTATTTT. Residues: CASTPGGGDTQYF.

This clonotype was detected a few times. The genes are TRBV5-1 and TRBJ2-1; 8 positions agree with TRBD2. Trimming took 1 base from V and 5 from J; bases not matched to a gene: 2. The CDR3 consists of 14 residues. Germline CDR1 SGHRS, CDR2 YFSETQ. The CDR3 reads CASSLTSGHNEQFF. The CDR3 DNA follows: TGCGCCAGCAGCTTGACTAGCGGACACAATGAGCAGTTCTTC. Together with reference TRBV5-1 and TRBJ2-1, the CDR3 gives the full variable domain: KAGVTQTPRYLIKTRGQQVTLSCSPISGHRSVSWYQQTPGQGLQFLFEYFSETQRNKGNFPGRFSGRQFSNSRSEMNVSTLELGDSALYLCASSLTSGHNEQFFGPGTRLTVL.